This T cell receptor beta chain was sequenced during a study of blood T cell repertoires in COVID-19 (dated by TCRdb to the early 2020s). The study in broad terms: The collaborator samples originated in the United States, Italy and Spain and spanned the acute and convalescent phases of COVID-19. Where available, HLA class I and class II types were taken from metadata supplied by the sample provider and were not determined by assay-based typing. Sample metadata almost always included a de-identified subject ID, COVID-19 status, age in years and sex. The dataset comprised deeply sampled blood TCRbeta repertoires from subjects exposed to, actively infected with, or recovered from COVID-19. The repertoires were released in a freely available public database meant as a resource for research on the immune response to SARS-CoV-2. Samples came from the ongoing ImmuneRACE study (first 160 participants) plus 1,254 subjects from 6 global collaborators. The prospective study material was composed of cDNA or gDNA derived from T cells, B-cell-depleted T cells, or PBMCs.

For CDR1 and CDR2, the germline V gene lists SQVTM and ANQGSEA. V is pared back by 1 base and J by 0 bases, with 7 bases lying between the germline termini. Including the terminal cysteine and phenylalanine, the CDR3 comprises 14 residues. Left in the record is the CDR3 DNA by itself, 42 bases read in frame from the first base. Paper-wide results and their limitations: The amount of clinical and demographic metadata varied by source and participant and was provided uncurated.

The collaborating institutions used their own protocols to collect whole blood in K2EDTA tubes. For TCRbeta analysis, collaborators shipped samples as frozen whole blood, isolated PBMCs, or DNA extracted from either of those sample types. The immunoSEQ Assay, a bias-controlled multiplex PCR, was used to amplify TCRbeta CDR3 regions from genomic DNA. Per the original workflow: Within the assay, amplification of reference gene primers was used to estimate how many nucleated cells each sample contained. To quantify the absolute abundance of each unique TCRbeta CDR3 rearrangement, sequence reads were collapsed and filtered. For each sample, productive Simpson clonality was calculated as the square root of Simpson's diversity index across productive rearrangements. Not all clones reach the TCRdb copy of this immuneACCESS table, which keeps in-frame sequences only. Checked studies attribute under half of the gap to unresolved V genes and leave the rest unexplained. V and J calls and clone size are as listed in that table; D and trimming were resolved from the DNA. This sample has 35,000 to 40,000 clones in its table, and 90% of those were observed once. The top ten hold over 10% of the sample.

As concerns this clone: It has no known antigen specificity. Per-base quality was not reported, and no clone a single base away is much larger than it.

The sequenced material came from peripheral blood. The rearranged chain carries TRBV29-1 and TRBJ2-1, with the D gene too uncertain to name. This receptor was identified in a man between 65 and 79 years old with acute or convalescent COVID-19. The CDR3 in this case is CSVEGLLSYNEQFF. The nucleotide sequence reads TGCAGCGTTGAAGGTTTACTCTCCTACAATGAGCAGTTCTTC.